This T cell receptor (beta chain) was sequenced in a study of blood T cell repertoires in COVID-19. Authors' analysis steps: Nucleated cell number was recorded as an estimate derived from reference gene primer amplification. Sequenced by immunoSEQ multiplex PCR; TCRdb stores in-frame clones only, minus some. Clone size and the V and J calls come from that table; the DNA yielded D and trimming. The table records around 240,000 clones, 84% of them present only once. V was shortened by 1 base and J by 5 bases, with 11 bases between the two germline ends. The CDR3 length is 14 residues. Per germline, CDR1 MGHDK and CDR2 SYGVNS.

Sequencing was performed on peripheral blood. The V and J genes are TRBV25-1 and TRBJ2-5; a possible D gene is TRBD2 (5 bases). This TCR was sampled from a middle-aged woman who had recovered from COVID-19. This chain's CDR3 is CASSESPSWETQYF. DNA for the CDR3: TGTGCCAGCAGTGAATCCCCTAGCTGGGAGACCCAGTACTTC.